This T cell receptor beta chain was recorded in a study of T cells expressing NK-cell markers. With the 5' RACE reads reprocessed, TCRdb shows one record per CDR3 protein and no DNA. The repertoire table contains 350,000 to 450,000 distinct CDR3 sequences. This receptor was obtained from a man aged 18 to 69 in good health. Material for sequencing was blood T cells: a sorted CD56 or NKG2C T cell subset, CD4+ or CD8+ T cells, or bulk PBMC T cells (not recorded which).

The chain's CDR3 is CASSSLPGQLTFTDTQYF. This chain connects TRBV5-6 to TRBJ2-3; TCRdb picks TRBD1, but there is no DNA to check that call. The CDR3 is 18 residues long. Germline CDR1 SGHDT, CDR2 YYEEEE.